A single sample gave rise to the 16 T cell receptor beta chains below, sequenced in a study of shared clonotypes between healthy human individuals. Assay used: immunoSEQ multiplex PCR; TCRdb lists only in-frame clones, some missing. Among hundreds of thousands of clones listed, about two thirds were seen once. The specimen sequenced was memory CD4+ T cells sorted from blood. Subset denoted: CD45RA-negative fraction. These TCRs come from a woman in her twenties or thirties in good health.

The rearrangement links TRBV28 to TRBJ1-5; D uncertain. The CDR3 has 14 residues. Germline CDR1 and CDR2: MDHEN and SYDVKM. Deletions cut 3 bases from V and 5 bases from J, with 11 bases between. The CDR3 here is CASSFYGSDQPQHF. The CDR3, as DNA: TGTGCCAGCAGTTTTTACGGGTCAGATCAGCCCCAGCATTTT.

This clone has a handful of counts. The CDR3 region has the DNA TGTGCCAGCACGACTAGCGGGACACACAATGAGCAGTTCTTC. Protein sequence: CASTTSGTHNEQFF. The chain is built from TRBV7-9 and TRBJ2-1; 11 bases are a match to TRBD2. The CDR3 sequence is 14 residues long. Germline trimming cut 7 bases from V and 5 bases from J; bases unmatched to any gene: 4. CDR1 and CDR2 (germline): SEHNR, FQNEAQ (reference sequence).

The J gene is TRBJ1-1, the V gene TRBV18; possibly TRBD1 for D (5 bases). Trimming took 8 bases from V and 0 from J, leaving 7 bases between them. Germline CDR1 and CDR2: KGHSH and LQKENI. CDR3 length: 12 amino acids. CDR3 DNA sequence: TGTGCCAGCGCAGGGCTGAACACTGAAGCTTTCTTT. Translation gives CASAGLNTEAFF.

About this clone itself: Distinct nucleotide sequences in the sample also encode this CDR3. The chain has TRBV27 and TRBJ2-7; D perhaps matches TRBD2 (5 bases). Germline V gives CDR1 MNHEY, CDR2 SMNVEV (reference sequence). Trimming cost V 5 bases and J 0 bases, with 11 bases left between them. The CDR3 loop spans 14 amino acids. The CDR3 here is CASSRSRGSYEQYF. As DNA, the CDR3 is TGTGCCAGCAGTCGGTCACGGGGCTCCTACGAGCAGTACTTC.

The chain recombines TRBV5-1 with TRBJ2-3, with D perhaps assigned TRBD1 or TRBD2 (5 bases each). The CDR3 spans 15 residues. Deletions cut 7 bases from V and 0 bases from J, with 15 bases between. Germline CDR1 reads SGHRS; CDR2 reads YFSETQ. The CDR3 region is CASSRGDSSTDTQYF. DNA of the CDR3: TGCGCCAGCTCCCGGGGTGACAGTAGCACAGATACGCAGTATTTT. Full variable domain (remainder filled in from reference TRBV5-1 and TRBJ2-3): KAGVTQTPRYLIKTRGQQVTLSCSPISGHRSVSWYQQTPGQGLQFLFEYFSETQRNKGNFPGRFSGRQFSNSRSEMNVSTLELGDSALYLCASSRGDSSTDTQYFGPGTRLTVL.

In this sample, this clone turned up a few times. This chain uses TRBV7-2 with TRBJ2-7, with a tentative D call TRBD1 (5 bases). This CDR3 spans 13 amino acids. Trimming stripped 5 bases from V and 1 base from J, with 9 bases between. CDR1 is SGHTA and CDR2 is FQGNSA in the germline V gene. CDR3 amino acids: CASSPGHSYEQYF. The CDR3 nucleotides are TGTGCCAGCAGCCCCGGACATTCCTACGAGCAGTACTTC.

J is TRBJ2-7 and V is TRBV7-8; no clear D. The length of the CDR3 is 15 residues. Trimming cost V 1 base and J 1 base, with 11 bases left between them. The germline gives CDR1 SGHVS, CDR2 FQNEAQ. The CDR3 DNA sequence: TGTGCCAGCAGCTTAGGGTACGGAAGGTCCTACGAGCAGTACTTC. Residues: CASSLGYGRSYEQYF.

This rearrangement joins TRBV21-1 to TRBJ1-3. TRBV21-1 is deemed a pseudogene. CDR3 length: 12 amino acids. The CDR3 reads CASRLTGNTIYF. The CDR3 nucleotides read TGTGCCAGCAGACTAACTGGAAACACCATATATTTT.

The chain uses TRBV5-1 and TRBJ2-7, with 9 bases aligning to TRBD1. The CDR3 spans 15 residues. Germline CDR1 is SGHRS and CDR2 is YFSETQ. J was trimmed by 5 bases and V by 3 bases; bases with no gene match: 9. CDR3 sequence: CASSSGDRDRNEQYF. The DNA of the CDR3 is TGCGCCAGCAGCTCTGGGGACAGGGATCGCAACGAGCAGTACTTC.

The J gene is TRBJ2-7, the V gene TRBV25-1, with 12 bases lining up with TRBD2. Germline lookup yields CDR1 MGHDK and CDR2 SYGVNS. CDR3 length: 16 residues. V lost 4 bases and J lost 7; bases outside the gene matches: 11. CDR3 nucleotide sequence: TGTGCCAGCAGTGGGGTTCGACTAGCGGGAGTAGGGGAGCAGTACTTC. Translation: CASSGVRLAGVGEQYF.

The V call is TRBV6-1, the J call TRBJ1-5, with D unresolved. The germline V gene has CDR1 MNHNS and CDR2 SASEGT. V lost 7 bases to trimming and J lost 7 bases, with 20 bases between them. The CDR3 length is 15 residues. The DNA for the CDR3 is TGTGCCAGCACTCTGACCCCCGACGCTGGGCAGCCCCAGCATTTT. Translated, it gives CASTLTPDAGQPQHF.

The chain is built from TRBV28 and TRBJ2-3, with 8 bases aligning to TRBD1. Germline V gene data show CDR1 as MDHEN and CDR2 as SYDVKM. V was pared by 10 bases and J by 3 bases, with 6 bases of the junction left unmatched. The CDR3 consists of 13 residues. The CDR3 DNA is TGTGCCACCAGGACAGGGATGACAGATACGCAGTATTTT. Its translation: CATRTGMTDTQYF.

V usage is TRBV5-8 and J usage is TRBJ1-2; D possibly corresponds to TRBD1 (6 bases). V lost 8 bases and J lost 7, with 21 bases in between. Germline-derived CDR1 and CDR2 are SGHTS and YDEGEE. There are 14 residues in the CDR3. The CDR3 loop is CASEPRQAGSGYTF. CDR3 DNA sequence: TGTGCCAGTGAACCTCGACAGGCCGGCTCTGGCTACACCTTC. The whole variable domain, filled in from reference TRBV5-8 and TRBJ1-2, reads EAGVTQSPTHLIKTRGQQATLRCSPISGHTSVYWYQQALGLGLQFLLWYDEGEERNRGNFPPRFSGRQFPNYSSELNVNALELEDSALYLCASEPRQAGSGYTFGSGTRLTVV.

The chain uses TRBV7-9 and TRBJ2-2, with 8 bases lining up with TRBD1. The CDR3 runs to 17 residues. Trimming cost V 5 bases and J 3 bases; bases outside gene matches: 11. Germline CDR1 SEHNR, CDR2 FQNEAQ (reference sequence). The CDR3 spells CASSLMKGQGDTGELFF. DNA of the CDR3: TGTGCCAGCAGCCTAATGAAAGGACAGGGAGACACCGGGGAGCTGTTTTTT.

In nucleotides, the CDR3 is TGTGCCAGCAGCTTCCTGACTAGCGGGATAGGAAATGAGCAGTTCTTC. This codes for CASSFLTSGIGNEQFF. The chain couples TRBV7-8 to TRBJ2-1; 11 nucleotides align to TRBD2. The length of the CDR3 is 16 residues. From germline, CDR1 is SGHVS and CDR2 FQNEAQ. Trimming took 3 bases from V and 7 from J; bases not matched to a gene: 8. The complete variable domain, with remaining parts taken from reference TRBV7-8 and TRBJ2-1, reads GAGVSQSPRYKVAKRGQDVALRCDPISGHVSLFWYQQALGQGPEFLTYFQNEAQLDKSGLPSDRFFAERPEGSVSTLKIQRTQQEDSAVYLCASSFLTSGIGNEQFFGPGTRLTVL.

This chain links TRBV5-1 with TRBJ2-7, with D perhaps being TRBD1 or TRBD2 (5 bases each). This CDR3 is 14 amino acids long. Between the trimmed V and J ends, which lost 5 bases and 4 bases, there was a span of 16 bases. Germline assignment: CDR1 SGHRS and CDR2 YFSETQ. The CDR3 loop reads CASRTTRDGYEQYF. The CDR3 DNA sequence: TGCGCCAGCAGGACGACCCGGGACGGATACGAGCAGTACTTC.